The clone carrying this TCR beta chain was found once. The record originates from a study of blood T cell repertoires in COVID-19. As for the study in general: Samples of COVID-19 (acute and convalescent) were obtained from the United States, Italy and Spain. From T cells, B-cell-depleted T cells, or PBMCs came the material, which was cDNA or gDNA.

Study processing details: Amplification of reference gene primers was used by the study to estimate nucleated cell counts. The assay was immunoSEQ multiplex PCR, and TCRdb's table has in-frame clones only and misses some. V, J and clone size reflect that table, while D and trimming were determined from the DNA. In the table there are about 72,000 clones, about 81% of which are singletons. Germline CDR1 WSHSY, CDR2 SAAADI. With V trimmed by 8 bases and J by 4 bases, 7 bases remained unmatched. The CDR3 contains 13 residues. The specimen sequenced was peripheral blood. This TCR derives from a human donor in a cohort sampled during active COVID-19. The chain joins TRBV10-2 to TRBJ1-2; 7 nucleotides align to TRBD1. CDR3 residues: CASGYGTAYGYTF. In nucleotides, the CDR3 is TGCGCCAGCGGGTATGGGACAGCCTATGGCTACACCTTC.